These T cell receptor beta chains were read from a single sample in a study of technical replicates of blood from four donors. Sequencing was performed with immunoSEQ multiplex PCR; in TCRdb, only in-frame clones are kept and a portion is missing. Among around 100,000 clones listed, roughly 95% were seen once. Specimen: T cells isolated from PBMCs. The receptors were sampled from a human donor in good health. CDR3s include the opening cysteine and the closing phenylalanine or tryptophan. A D gene is named only where the DNA matches it firmly. The size of a clone is reported for some rows only, either as once, few or many, or as a class for expanded clones.

TRBJ2-2	NA	NA	TRBV27	CASQLGARNTGELFF	TGTGCCAGCCAGCTGGGGGCGCGGAACACCGGGGAGCTGTTTTTT
TRBJ2-1	NA	NA	TRBV12-2	CASRLIRRDLNNEQFF	TGTGCAAGTCGCTTAATACGGCGGGACTTGAACAATGAGCAGTTCTTC
TRBJ2-1	NA	TRBD1	TRBV27	CASSDRENWNEQFF	TGTGCCAGCAGTGACAGGGAGAATTGGAATGAGCAGTTCTTC
TRBJ2-5	NA	TRBD1	TRBV4-3	CASSRLTGTGEETQYF	TGCGCCAGCAGCCGCCTTACCGGGACAGGGGAAGAGACCCAGTACTTC
TRBJ2-1	NA	TRBD2	TRBV20-1	CSGGSNEQFF	TGCAGTGGCGGGAGCAATGAGCAGTTCTTC
TRBJ2-1	NA	NA	TRBV27	CASSLTGAWNEQFF	TGTGCCAGCAGTTTAACGGGAGCGTGGAATGAGCAGTTCTTC
TRBJ2-7	NA	NA	TRBV5-5	CASSLPDSSYEQYF	TGTGCCAGCAGCTTGCCTGACAGTTCCTACGAGCAGTACTTC
TRBJ1-2	NA	TRBD1	TRBV5-4	CASSLQGRSYGYTF	TGTGCCAGCAGCTTACAGGGGCGTAGCTATGGCTACACCTTC
TRBJ1-1	NA	NA	TRBV28	CASSLGDTMNTEAFF	TGTGCCAGCAGTTTAGGGGACACAATGAACACTGAAGCTTTCTTT
TRBJ2-7	NA	NA	TRBV21-1	CASSGTGGSSYEQYF	TGTGCCAGCAGCGGAACAGGGGGGAGCTCCTACGAGCAGTACTTC
TRBJ1-5	NA	TRBD1	TRBV19	CASSTQGAGGNQPQHF	TGTGCCAGTAGTACCCAGGGGGCTGGTGGCAATCAGCCCCAGCATTTT
TRBJ2-2	NA	NA	TRBV25-1	CASSEARRATGELFF	TGTGCCAGCAGTGAGGCTCGGAGGGCCACCGGGGAGCTGTTTTTT
TRBJ2-1	NA	TRBD1	TRBV9	CASSVGGRGNYNEQFF	TGTGCCAGCAGCGTAGGCGGCAGGGGGAACTACAATGAGCAGTTCTTC
TRBJ2-2	NA	NA	TRBV9	CASSVGLRNTGELFF	TGTGCCAGCAGCGTAGGACTGAGGAACACCGGGGAGCTGTTTTTT
TRBJ1-2	once	TRBD1	TRBV10-3	CAISGQGPGYTF	TGTGCCATCTCTGGACAGGGGCCCGGCTACACCTTC
TRBJ1-4	NA	NA	TRBV30	CAWSSALGQMSF	TGTGCCTGGAGTTCAGCCCTCGGACAGATGTCTTTT
TRBJ1-2	NA	NA	TRBV6-5	CASSYDWRVGYTF	TGTGCCAGCAGTTACGACTGGCGTGTAGGCTACACCTTC
TRBJ2-5	NA	TRBD1	TRBV5-1	CASSTTQGLLETQYF	TGCGCCAGCAGCACAACACAGGGGTTGTTAGAGACCCAGTACTTC
TRBJ1-2	NA	NA	TRBV5-5	CASSRAPGDYGYTF	TGTGCCAGCAGCAGAGCTCCGGGGGACTATGGCTACACCTTC
TRBJ1-2	NA	NA	TRBV13	CASSPDSFYGYTF	TGTGCCAGCAGCCCGGACAGTTTCTATGGCTACACCTTC
TRBJ1-2	NA	TRBD1	TRBV10-3	CAISESITPGGYGYTF	TGTGCCATCAGTGAGTCGATTACCCCAGGGGGCTATGGCTACACCTTC
TRBJ2-1	NA	TRBD2	TRBV7-2	CASSLGLAGGEQFF	TGTGCCAGCAGCTTAGGACTAGCGGGAGGTGAGCAGTTCTTC
TRBJ1-5	NA	TRBD1	TRBV9	CASSVETGRQPQHF	TGTGCCAGCAGCGTCGAGACAGGGAGGCAGCCCCAGCATTTT
TRBJ1-5	NA	TRBD1	TRBV4-3	CASSQDATGGRQPQHF	TGCGCCAGCAGCCAAGACGCGACAGGGGGCAGGCAGCCCCAGCATTTT